This T cell receptor (beta chain) was recovered during a study of shared clonotypes between healthy human individuals. Deep level was the assay's run setting. Measured with immunoSEQ multiplex PCR; TCRdb has only the in-frame clones, and not every one. The sample has about 2.5 million clones, 80% to 95% seen once. The sequence was obtained from a man younger than 30 in good health. Some clones in this sample may be carry-over from other donors' samples. The specimen was naive CD4+ T cells from PBMCs. Noted subset: CD45RA+ positively selected.

The CDR3 DNA sequence: TGTGCCAGCCTCGAGGGGGTCAATGAGCAGTTCTTC. It codes for CASLEGVNEQFF. V and J are TRBV28 and TRBJ2-1; the D gene is possibly TRBD1 (6 bases). Germline V gene data show CDR1 as MDHEN and CDR2 as SYDVKM. V lost 8 bases, J lost 6 bases, and 11 bases lay in between. The CDR3 runs to 12 residues. Full variable domain (missing parts from reference TRBV28 and TRBJ2-1): DVKVTQSSRYLVKRTGEKVFLECVQDMDHENMFWYRQDPGLGLRLIYFSYDVKMKEKGDIPEGYSVSREKKERFSLILESASTNQTSMYLCASLEGVNEQFFGPGTRLTVL.